This is a list of T cell receptor beta chains from one sample in a study of blood T cell repertoires in COVID-19. Assay used: immunoSEQ multiplex PCR; TCRdb lists only in-frame clones, some missing. The sample yields about 350,000 clones, less than 90% seen once. The sequenced sample was PBMCs or T cells enriched from blood (not recorded which). The receptors shown here come from a woman in her 30s who had recovered from COVID-19. Each CDR3 is given with its conserved first and last residue. The D gene is left open where the match is weak. Size values are once, few and many counts, or a class for expanded clones, and some rows have none.

v_gene: TRBV7-9
d_gene: -
j_gene: TRBJ1-3
abundance: -
CDR3aa: CASSSKEYSGNTIYF
CDR3nt: TGTGCCAGCAGCTCTAAAGAATACTCTGGAAACACCATATATTTT

v_gene: TRBV6-1
d_gene: -
j_gene: TRBJ2-5
abundance: -
CDR3aa: CASSEVGTRKTQYF
CDR3nt: TGTGCCAGCAGTGAAGTTGGGACTCGGAAGACCCAGTACTTC

v_gene: TRBV28
d_gene: -
j_gene: TRBJ2-5
abundance: -
CDR3aa: CASSLRLRKTQYF
CDR3nt: TGTGCCAGCAGTCTAAGACTACGGAAGACCCAGTACTTC

v_gene: TRBV6-5
d_gene: TRBD1
j_gene: TRBJ2-7
abundance: -
CDR3aa: CASSIRDRGHEQYF
CDR3nt: TGTGCCAGCAGCATTAGGGACAGGGGGCACGAGCAGTACTTC

v_gene: TRBV5-1
d_gene: -
j_gene: TRBJ1-6
abundance: -
CDR3aa: CASSVHRNSPLHF
CDR3nt: TGCGCCAGCAGCGTACACAGGAATTCACCCCTCCACTTT

v_gene: TRBV7-9
d_gene: TRBD1
j_gene: TRBJ1-2
abundance: -
CDR3aa: CASSRTGGDYGYTF
CDR3nt: TGTGCCAGCAGCCGTACAGGGGGCGACTATGGCTACACCTTC

v_gene: TRBV28
d_gene: TRBD1
j_gene: TRBJ2-5
abundance: few
CDR3aa: CASNRGGWETQYF
CDR3nt: TGTGCCAGCAACAGGGGCGGGTGGGAGACCCAGTACTTC

v_gene: TRBV7-9
d_gene: TRBD1
j_gene: TRBJ2-1
abundance: -
CDR3aa: CASSSTGTGGRDEQFF
CDR3nt: TGTGCCAGCAGTTCTACCGGGACAGGGGGCCGGGATGAGCAGTTCTTC

v_gene: TRBV5-1
d_gene: TRBD1
j_gene: TRBJ1-1
abundance: -
CDR3aa: CASIRTGGSEAFF
CDR3nt: TGCGCCAGCATAAGGACAGGGGGCTCTGAAGCTTTCTTT

v_gene: TRBV7-9
d_gene: -
j_gene: TRBJ2-2
abundance: -
CDR3aa: CASSPGPVNTGELFF
CDR3nt: TGTGCCAGCAGCCCCGGTCCCGTGAACACCGGGGAGCTGTTTTTT

v_gene: TRBV6-2/TRBV6-3
d_gene: TRBD2
j_gene: TRBJ2-3
abundance: -
CDR3aa: CASSNTGLAGPGNTQYF
CDR3nt: TGTGCCAGCAGTAATACGGGACTAGCGGGGCCCGGGAATACGCAGTATTTT

v_gene: TRBV11-3
d_gene: TRBD2
j_gene: TRBJ2-1
abundance: -
CDR3aa: CASSLGLAGTSSYNEQFF
CDR3nt: TGTGCCAGCAGCTTAGGACTAGCGGGTACGAGCTCCTACAATGAGCAGTTCTTC

v_gene: TRBV30
d_gene: -
j_gene: TRBJ1-5
abundance: -
CDR3aa: CAWSPGINQPQHF
CDR3nt: TGTGCCTGGAGCCCGGGTATCAATCAGCCCCAGCATTTT

v_gene: TRBV10-1
d_gene: -
j_gene: TRBJ1-5
abundance: -
CDR3aa: CAMPPSGYNQPQHF
CDR3nt: TGCGCCATGCCCCCGTCAGGGTACAATCAGCCCCAGCATTTT

v_gene: TRBV7-9
d_gene: TRBD1
j_gene: TRBJ1-6
abundance: -
CDR3aa: CASSPDRGPYNSPLHF
CDR3nt: TGTGCCAGCAGCCCGGACAGGGGGCCCTATAATTCACCCCTCCACTTT

v_gene: TRBV20-1
d_gene: -
j_gene: TRBJ2-7
abundance: few
CDR3aa: CSAAQGYEQYF
CDR3nt: TGCAGTGCTGCCCAGGGATACGAGCAGTACTTC

v_gene: TRBV7-8
d_gene: -
j_gene: TRBJ1-5
abundance: -
CDR3aa: CASSLEISGAEYRNQHF
CDR3nt: TGTGCCAGCAGCTTAGAAATCTCGGGAGCGGAGTATCGGAACCAGCATTTT

v_gene: TRBV5-6
d_gene: -
j_gene: TRBJ2-7
abundance: -
CDR3aa: CASWGASGSYEQYF
CDR3nt: TGTGCCAGCTGGGGGGCTAGCGGTTCCTACGAGCAGTACTTC

v_gene: TRBV3-1/TRBV3-2
d_gene: TRBD2
j_gene: TRBJ2-1
abundance: once
CDR3aa: CASSQELAGVGDEQFF
CDR3nt: TGTGCCAGCAGCCAAGAACTAGCGGGGGTAGGGGATGAGCAGTTCTTC

v_gene: TRBV21-1
d_gene: -
j_gene: TRBJ1-3
abundance: -
CDR3aa: CANNYEGDRGSGNTIYF
CDR3nt: TGTGCCAACAACTACGAGGGGGACAGGGGCTCTGGAAACACCATATATTTT

v_gene: TRBV12-3/TRBV12-4
d_gene: -
j_gene: TRBJ1-2
abundance: -
CDR3aa: CASSFGRVGGYTF
CDR3nt: TGTGCCAGCAGTTTCGGCAGGGTGGGTGGCTACACCTTC

v_gene: TRBV5-8
d_gene: TRBD1
j_gene: TRBJ1-1
abundance: once
CDR3aa: CASSLEGQGRTEAFF
CDR3nt: TGTGCCAGCAGCTTGGAGGGACAGGGGAGGACTGAAGCTTTCTTT

v_gene: TRBV6-1
d_gene: -
j_gene: TRBJ1-1
abundance: -
CDR3aa: CASSERKSTGTEAFF
CDR3nt: TGTGCCAGCAGTGAACGGAAGAGTACGGGGACTGAAGCTTTCTTT

v_gene: TRBV5-1
d_gene: TRBD1
j_gene: TRBJ2-3
abundance: -
CDR3aa: CASSLTGGSTDTQYF
CDR3nt: TGCGCCAGCAGCTTAACAGGGGGTAGCACAGATACGCAGTATTTT

v_gene: TRBV7-9
d_gene: TRBD1
j_gene: TRBJ1-3
abundance: -
CDR3aa: CASSLDRQGSGNTIYF
CDR3nt: TGTGCCAGCAGCTTAGACCGACAGGGGTCTGGAAACACCATATATTTT

v_gene: TRBV12-5
d_gene: -
j_gene: TRBJ1-4
abundance: -
CDR3aa: CASGGGRVSNEKLFF
CDR3nt: TGTGCTAGTGGCGGCGGTCGAGTCTCTAATGAAAAACTGTTTTTT

v_gene: TRBV18
d_gene: TRBD1
j_gene: TRBJ2-5
abundance: -
CDR3aa: CASSRGPGETQYF
CDR3nt: TGTGCCAGCTCAAGGGGGCCGGGAGAGACCCAGTACTTC